Shown below are 2 T cell receptor beta chains from a single sample sequenced in a study of PD-L1 blockade in urothelial cancer. Sequencing used immunoSEQ multiplex PCR; TCRdb keeps in-frame clones, though not all of them. Among around 100,000 clones listed, about 90% were seen once. This sample comprised PBMCs, obtained around atezolizumab (anti-PD-L1) treatment. Receptors originate from a woman aged 80 or over with urothelial cancer.

The chain recombines TRBV12-5 with TRBJ1-3, with TRBD1 matching 10 bases. Per the germline V gene, CDR1 is LGHNT and CDR2 is FRNRAP. The CDR3 covers 16 residues. V trimming: 4 bases; J trimming: 2 bases; junction bases outside the gene matches: 5. CDR3 sequence reads: CASGSWTGGAGNTIYF. CDR3 sequence (DNA): TGTGCTAGTGGTTCATGGACAGGGGGGGCTGGAAACACCATATATTTT.

This clone was seen a few times. The chain has TRBV28 and TRBJ1-1; 12 positions match TRBD1. V lost 7 bases, J lost 10 bases, and 4 bases stayed unmatched. The CDR3 extends over 12 amino acids. The germline gives CDR1 MDHEN, CDR2 SYDVKM. The CDR3 loop is CASKGQGAIAFF. Written as DNA, the CDR3 is TGTGCCAGCAAGGGACAGGGGGCGATAGCTTTCTTT.